This T cell receptor beta chain was recovered during a study of CD8 T cells in Susac syndrome. TEMRA cells were enriched by FACS, while CD8+ and CD4+ T cells were obtained through a negative isolation that was performed magnetically. After extraction with the RNeasy kit, 0.5 to 1 ug of the RNA was reverse transcribed using random hexamers. TCRdb fed the immunoSEQ multiplex PCR reads into MiXCR, producing one record per CDR3 protein. The sample consists of 15,000 to 20,000 distinct CDR3 sequences, approximately 95% of them appearing once. Germline-derived CDR1 and CDR2 are MDHEN and SYDVKM. CDR3 length equals 13 residues. V shed 6 bases, J shed 2 bases, and the junction held 2 bases outside the gene matches.

Material for sequencing was CD8+ T cells from PBMCs. The clonotype was recovered from a human donor in good health. This chain uses TRBV28 with TRBJ2-3; 7 bases fit TRBD2. The CDR3 loop is CASSRDYTDTQYF. The CDR3 DNA reads as TGTGCCAGCAGCCGGGACTACACAGATACGCAGTATTTT.